This is a list of T cell receptor beta chains from one sample in a study of human T cells and chemical hapten exposure. In TCRdb, the RACE reads were re-called with MiXCR into one record per CDR3 protein. The sample consists of 150,000 or so distinct CDR3 sequences, roughly 15% of them appearing once. Material: whole blood, obtained in connection with sensitization to the hapten diphenylcyclopropenone (DPC). The receptors derive from a woman in her twenties or thirties with alopecia areata. Some clones in this sample may be carry-over from other donors' samples. Each CDR3 is given with its conserved first and last residue. The D gene is left open where the match is weak. Expanded clones are given a class, and other clones once, few, many or no size at all.

v_call: TRBV20-1; clone_size: few; j_call: TRBJ1-4; d_call: -; cdr3_aa: CSARVLKSEGREKLFF; cdr3_nt: TGCAGTGCTAGAGTTCTAAAGTCGGAGGGTCGGGAAAAACTGTTTTTT
v_call: TRBV5-6; clone_size: -; j_call: TRBJ2-7; d_call: -; cdr3_aa: CASSLATAEPYEQYF; cdr3_nt: TGTGCCAGCAGCTTGGCGACAGCCGAACCCTACGAGCAGTACTTC
v_call: TRBV4-1; clone_size: -; j_call: TRBJ1-4; d_call: -; cdr3_aa: CASSQETGRINEKLFF; cdr3_nt: TGCGCCAGCAGCCAAGAGACCGGACGGATTAATGAAAAACTGTTTTTT
v_call: TRBV6-1; clone_size: -; j_call: TRBJ1-4; d_call: TRBD1; cdr3_aa: CASSEEGTGGEKLFF; cdr3_nt: TGTGCCAGCAGTGAAGAAGGGACAGGGGGTGAAAAACTGTTTTTT
v_call: TRBV7-2; clone_size: many; j_call: TRBJ2-1; d_call: -; cdr3_aa: CASSLLRGSNNEQFF; cdr3_nt: TGTGCCAGCAGCTTGTTAAGGGGGTCTAACAATGAGCAGTTCTTC
v_call: TRBV7-7; clone_size: -; j_call: TRBJ2-1; d_call: TRBD2; cdr3_aa: CASSLDSGGNNEQFF; cdr3_nt: TGTGCCAGCAGCTTAGATAGCGGGGGGAACAATGAGCAGTTCTTC
v_call: TRBV7-3; clone_size: many; j_call: TRBJ2-1; d_call: -; cdr3_aa: CASSPDYSYNEQFF; cdr3_nt: TGTGCCAGCAGCCCGGACTATTCCTACAATGAGCAGTTCTTC
v_call: TRBV21-1; clone_size: few; j_call: TRBJ2-7; d_call: -; cdr3_aa: CASRGQEPYEQYF; cdr3_nt: TGTGCCAGCAGAGGACAGGAACCCTACGAGCAGTACTTC
v_call: TRBV29-1; clone_size: -; j_call: TRBJ2-3; d_call: -; cdr3_aa: CSVGLWQGTFTDTQYF; cdr3_nt: TGCAGCGTTGGGTTGTGGCAGGGTACCTTCACAGATACGCAGTATTTT
v_call: TRBV30; clone_size: few; j_call: TRBJ2-5; d_call: TRBD1; cdr3_aa: CAWTPLSQGLQETQYF; cdr3_nt: TGTGCCTGGACTCCCCTCTCACAGGGGCTTCAAGAGACCCAGTACTTC
v_call: TRBV14; clone_size: few; j_call: TRBJ2-1; d_call: TRBD1; cdr3_aa: CASSQLSLGTGIDEQFF; cdr3_nt: TGTGCCAGCAGCCAACTATCTTTGGGGACAGGGATCGATGAGCAGTTCTTC
v_call: TRBV13; clone_size: -; j_call: TRBJ1-6; d_call: -; cdr3_aa: CASSPGHIRNSPLHF; cdr3_nt: TGTGCCAGCAGCCCCGGCCACATACGAAATTCACCCCTCCACTTT
v_call: TRBV2; clone_size: few; j_call: TRBJ2-6; d_call: TRBD1; cdr3_aa: CASSGQGQAGANVLTF; cdr3_nt: TGTGCCAGCAGTGGACAGGGGCAAGCTGGGGCCAACGTCCTGACTTTC
v_call: TRBV20-1; clone_size: few; j_call: TRBJ2-1; d_call: TRBD2; cdr3_aa: CSAARTSGYNEQFF; cdr3_nt: TGCAGTGCCGCTAGGACTAGCGGGTACAATGAGCAGTTCTTC
v_call: TRBV7-2; clone_size: few; j_call: TRBJ1-1; d_call: -; cdr3_aa: CASSLIVAEAFF; cdr3_nt: TGTGCCAGCAGCTTAATAGTGGCTGAAGCTTTCTTT
v_call: TRBV18; clone_size: -; j_call: TRBJ2-2; d_call: -; cdr3_aa: CASSPRLENTGELFF; cdr3_nt: TGTGCCAGCTCACCACGACTAGAGAACACCGGGGAGCTGTTTTTT
v_call: TRBV12-3/TRBV12-4; clone_size: few; j_call: TRBJ1-1; d_call: -; cdr3_aa: CASRVDMRAFF; cdr3_nt: TGTGCCAGCAGGGTCGACATGCGGGCTTTCTTT
v_call: TRBV19; clone_size: few; j_call: TRBJ2-3; d_call: -; cdr3_aa: CAIPQRGTDTQYF; cdr3_nt: TGTGCCATACCTCAGCGCGGCACAGATACGCAGTATTTT
v_call: TRBV11-2; clone_size: few; j_call: TRBJ1-2; d_call: -; cdr3_aa: CASSSLLGRLRGYTF; cdr3_nt: TGTGCCAGCAGCTCGCTCTTGGGACGGCTGAGGGGCTACACCTTC
v_call: TRBV18; clone_size: many; j_call: TRBJ2-1; d_call: TRBD2; cdr3_aa: CASSATSGGPNEQFF; cdr3_nt: TGTGCCAGCTCGGCGACTAGCGGGGGACCCAATGAGCAGTTCTTC
v_call: TRBV2; clone_size: -; j_call: TRBJ1-1; d_call: -; cdr3_aa: CASRGFSGKAFF; cdr3_nt: TGTGCCAGCAGGGGCTTTTCCGGCAAGGCTTTCTTT
v_call: TRBV9; clone_size: -; j_call: TRBJ1-6; d_call: -; cdr3_aa: CASSVASNSPLHF; cdr3_nt: TGTGCCAGCAGCGTAGCATCAAATTCACCCCTCCACTTT